One sample yielded the 5 T cell receptor beta chains listed below, sequenced in a study of blood T cell repertoires in COVID-19. Clones were read by immunoSEQ multiplex PCR, and TCRdb kept only the in-frame ones, dropping some. The sample gives about 250,000 clones, over 75% of which show up once; approximately 7.2% is in the top ten. The specimen was peripheral blood. These TCRs come from an elderly woman with acute or convalescent COVID-19.

V is TRBV5-1 and J is TRBJ1-2; 7 positions match TRBD1. The length of the CDR3 is 14 residues. Germline V lookup: CDR1 SGHRS, CDR2 YFSETQ. Trimming removed 6 bases from V and 0 bases from J; junction bases left unmatched: 5. The CDR3 DNA is TGCGCCAGCAATCAGGGGGATTCTAACTATGGCTACACCTTC. It is translated as CASNQGDSNYGYTF. Filled out from reference TRBV5-1 and TRBJ1-2, the complete variable domain reads KAGVTQTPRYLIKTRGQQVTLSCSPISGHRSVSWYQQTPGQGLQFLFEYFSETQRNKGNFPGRFSGRQFSNSRSEMNVSTLELGDSALYLCASNQGDSNYGYTFGSGTRLTVV.

A single count supports this clone. The chain employs TRBV18 and TRBJ2-7, with TRBD2 identical over 11 bases. The length of the CDR3 is 15 residues. Germline V gene data show CDR1 as KGHSH and CDR2 as LQKENI. With 2 bases clipped from V and 9 bases from J, the junction kept 9 bases outside the gene matches. The CDR3 nucleotides read TGTGCCAGCTCACCAGAGGGACTAGCGGCCCTTGGGCAGTACTTC. Amino acids: CASSPEGLAALGQYF.

The J gene is TRBJ2-5, the V gene TRBV10-3; D not certain. V was cut by 4 bases and J by 2 bases, with 8 bases left in between. CDR3 length equals 13 residues. Germline loops: CDR1 ENHRY, CDR2 SYGVKD. This chain's CDR3 is CAISVMEQETQYF. The CDR3 region has the DNA TGTGCCATCAGTGTTATGGAGCAAGAGACCCAGTACTTC.

The chain is built from TRBV7-9 and TRBJ1-5, with D uncertain. Trimming removed 2 bases at V and 5 bases at J, with 4 bases between. The CDR3 consists of 12 residues. Germline V CDR1 and CDR2: SEHNR, FQNEAQ (reference sequence). CDR3 in DNA: TGTGCCAGCAGCTTACCTGATCAGCCCCAGCATTTT. The encoded protein is CASSLPDQPQHF.

This chain uses TRBV7-2 with TRBJ2-7; perhaps TRBD1 as D (6 bases). The germline CDR1 and CDR2 sequences are SGHTA and FQGNSA. V was shortened by 3 bases and J by 2 bases, with 17 bases between the two germline ends. The CDR3 has 16 amino acids. CDR3 protein: CASSLSPGQPTYEQYF. The CDR3 DNA is TGTGCCAGCAGCTTGAGCCCTGGACAGCCGACCTACGAGCAGTACTTC.